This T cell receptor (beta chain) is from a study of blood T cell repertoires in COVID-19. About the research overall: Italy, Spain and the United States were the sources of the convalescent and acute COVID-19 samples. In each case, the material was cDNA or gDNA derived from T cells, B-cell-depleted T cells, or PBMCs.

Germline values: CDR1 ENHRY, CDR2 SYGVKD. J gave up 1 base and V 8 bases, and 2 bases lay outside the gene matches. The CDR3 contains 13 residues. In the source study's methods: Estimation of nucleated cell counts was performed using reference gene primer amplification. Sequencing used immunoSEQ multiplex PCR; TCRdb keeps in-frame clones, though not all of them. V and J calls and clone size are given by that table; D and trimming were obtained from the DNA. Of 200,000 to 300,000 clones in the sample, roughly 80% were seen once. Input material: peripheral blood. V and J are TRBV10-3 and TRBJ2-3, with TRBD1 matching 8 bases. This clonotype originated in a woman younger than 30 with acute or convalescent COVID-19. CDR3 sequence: CAIATGGTDTQYF. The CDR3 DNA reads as TGTGCCATCGCGACAGGGGGCACAGATACGCAGTATTTT.